The 15 T cell receptor beta chains below were found in one sample sequenced in a study of vaccination and CD4 T cells after COVID-19. These receptors' targets are unknown. With the Oncomine TCR Beta short-read assay, DNA from cultured CD4+ T cells was sequenced. A single record per CDR3 protein comes from TCRdb applying MiXCR to the PCR reads. This table has approximately 11,000 distinct CDR3 sequences, under 75% appearing once. Treatment noted: approximately 11-day PBMC culture with coronavirus spike peptide pools or control peptides (ViraFEST assay). Sequencing was done on a sample of CD4+ T cells from blood, cultured in vitro. These receptors came from a human donor who had recovered from COVID-19.

V gene TRBV2 combines with J gene TRBJ2-7; possibly TRBD1 or TRBD2 for D (5 bases each). CDR3 length: 13 residues. Trimming shortened V by 4 bases and J by 6 bases, and 13 bases separated the two germline ends. Germline CDR1 is SNHLY and CDR2 is FYNNEI. CDR3 amino acids: CASSVGTALEQYF. In nucleotides, the CDR3 is TGTGCCAGCAGTGTAGGGACCGCCCTCGAGCAGTACTTC.

This clonotype was seen once. This sequence joins TRBV24-1 and TRBJ2-5, with D maybe TRBD1 (5 bases). V lost 4 bases and J lost 5, with 13 bases in between. This CDR3 is built from 14 residues. CDR1 and CDR2 from the germline V gene are KGHDR and SFDVKD. The CDR3, as DNA: TGTGCCACCAGTGAGTCGACAGATTTCGAGACCCAGTACTTC. It encodes CATSESTDFETQYF.

This clonotype qualifies as large. The chain joins TRBV20-1 to TRBJ1-6, with a weak D call TRBD1 (5 bases). The length of the CDR3 is 15 residues. Germline V CDR1 and CDR2: DFQATT, SNEGSKA (reference sequence). Deletions cut 0 bases from V and 13 bases from J, with 19 bases between. The DNA of the CDR3 is TGCAGTGCTAGAGATAATCTGAGCCTGGGGGGTCCCCTCCACTTT. It yields the protein CSARDNLSLGGPLHF.

The gene calls are TRBV27 and TRBJ2-3; D uncertain. Between the trimmed V and J ends, which lost 2 bases and 1 base, there was a span of 7 bases. CDR3 size: 14 residues. The germline V gene has CDR1 MNHEY and CDR2 SMNVEV (reference sequence). This chain's CDR3 is CASSLVAGTDTQYF. Written as DNA, the CDR3 is TGTGCCAGCAGTTTAGTGGCGGGCACAGATACGCAGTATTTT.

This clonotype was seen a few times. This chain joins TRBV27 and TRBJ1-2; tentatively, D is TRBD1 (5 bases). V was cut by 4 bases and J by 5 bases, with 29 bases left in between. The CDR3 is 19 residues long. CDR1 MNHEY and CDR2 SMNVEV come from the germline V gene (reference sequence). Here the CDR3 DNA reads TGTGCCAGCAGTTCCTATATACACAGGCTCCGAACCAGCGGGTATGGCTACACCTTC. Protein sequence: CASSSYIHRLRTSGYGYTF.

The J gene is TRBJ2-5, the V gene TRBV5-1, with TRBD1 matching over 9 bases. V shed 4 bases and J 5 bases; nucleotides not matched to a gene: 12. This CDR3 spans 16 amino acids. Germline V CDR1 and CDR2: SGHRS, YFSETQ. Here the CDR3 DNA reads TGCGCCAGCAGCGTCAACGTCCCGGGACAGGGCGAGACCCAGTACTTC. Protein sequence: CASSVNVPGQGETQYF.

In this sample, this clonotype turned up once. The junction and the germline gene differ at one end; a read error may be behind it. The CDR3 here is CASSELASGSYKQYF. DNA of the CDR3: TGTGCCAGCAGTGAATTGGCTAGCGGGAGCTACAAGCAGTACTTC. V and J are TRBV2 and TRBJ2-7; the match to TRBD2 covers 10 bases. This CDR3 is built from 15 residues. The germline gives CDR1 SNHLY, CDR2 FYNNEI. Filled out from reference TRBV2 and TRBJ2-7, the complete variable domain reads EPEVTQTPSHQVTQMGQEVILRCVPISNHLYFYWYRQILGQKVEFLVSFYNNEISEKSEIFDDQFSVERPDGSNFTLKIRSTKLEDSAMYFCASSELASGSYKQYFGPGTRLTVT.

This clonotype was counted a few times. The chain recombines TRBV20-1 with TRBJ2-7, with unresolved D. The germline CDR1 and CDR2 sequences are DFQATT and SNEGSKA (reference sequence). The CDR3 totals 14 residues. Trimming took 0 bases from V and 3 from J, leaving 12 bases between them. CDR3 bases: TGCAGTGCTAGAGATCCGGGCCTAGTCTACGAGCAGTACTTC. Its protein is CSARDPGLVYEQYF.

The chain joins TRBV6-4 to TRBJ2-2; D not resolved. Trimming pared 5 bases from V and 5 bases from J, leaving 9 bases between. CDR3 size: 13 residues. Germline V CDR1 and CDR2: MRHNA, SNTAGT. The chain's CDR3 is CASSSSYTGELFF. The CDR3 DNA reads as TGTGCCAGCAGTTCCAGCTATACCGGGGAGCTGTTTTTT.

The genes are TRBV2 and TRBJ2-1; tentative D call: TRBD2 (5 bases). Germline values: CDR1 SNHLY, CDR2 FYNNEI. V was clipped by 2 bases and J by 7 bases, with 12 bases between them. The CDR3 has 14 amino acids. The CDR3 sequence: CASSERIGDNEQFF. DNA for the CDR3: TGTGCCAGCAGTGAAAGAATCGGGGATAATGAGCAGTTCTTC.

This chain links TRBV10-3 with TRBJ1-1, with 9 bases identical to TRBD1. The germline V gene has CDR1 ENHRY and CDR2 SYGVKD. V lost 7 bases and J lost 5; bases outside the gene matches: 5. The CDR3 spans 13 residues. CDR3 sequence: CAIMGQGRTEAFF. In DNA form, the CDR3 reads TGTGCCATCATGGGACAGGGTAGGACTGAAGCTTTCTTT.

The rearrangement links TRBV30 to TRBJ2-2; 8 bases fit TRBD1. V gave up 2 bases and J gave up 4 bases; unmatched junction bases: 3. The CDR3 runs 14 residues. Germline assignment: CDR1 GTSNPN and CDR2 SVGIG (reference sequence). The CDR3 sequence: CAWSIRGPTGELFF. The DNA of the CDR3 is TGTGCCTGGAGTATCAGGGGGCCCACCGGGGAGCTGTTTTTT. Using reference TRBV30 and TRBJ2-2 for the parts outside the CDR3, the full variable domain is SQTIHQWPATLVQPVGSPLSLECTVEGTSNPNLYWYRQAAGRGLQLLFYSVGIGQISSEVPQNLSASRPQDRQFILSSKKLLLSDSGFYLCAWSIRGPTGELFFGEGSRLTVL.

The chain carries TRBV6-1 and TRBJ1-6, with D unresolved. This CDR3 has 13 amino acids. V was shortened by 2 bases and J by 12 bases, with 11 bases between the two germline ends. The germline V gene encodes CDR1 MNHNS and CDR2 SASEGT. DNA for the CDR3: TGTGCCAGCAGTGAACAGCCTCCTTTACCCCTCCACTTT. Translation: CASSEQPPLPLHF.

The V call is TRBV14, the J call TRBJ2-2; D remains unclear. Deletions cut 1 base from V and 4 bases from J, with 10 bases between. CDR1 and CDR2 from the germline V gene are SGHDN and FVKESK. The CDR3 has 15 amino acids. The chain's CDR3 is CASSQVPWGTGELFF. CDR3 nucleotide sequence: TGTGCCAGCAGCCAAGTTCCTTGGGGCACCGGGGAGCTGTTTTTT.

This chain uses TRBV6-2 or TRBV6-3 with TRBJ2-3; 7 nucleotides line up with TRBD2. The CDR3 is 16 residues long. The J segment lost 0 bases and the V segment lost 1 base, leaving 4 bases of the junction unmatched. In germline, CDR1 is MNHEY, CDR2 SVGEGT. In nucleotides, the CDR3 is TGTGCCAGCAGTTACTGGCTAGCGGCTAGCACAGATACGCAGTATTTT. It is translated as CASSYWLAASTDTQYF.